These 2 T cell receptor beta chains came from one sample sequenced in a study of T-cell reconstitution after alpha-beta-depleted transplantation in children. The authors prepared the TCRbeta library with unique molecular identifiers. In TCRdb, the PCR reads were re-called with MiXCR into one record per CDR3 protein. The sample lists hundreds of thousands of distinct CDR3 sequences, roughly 13% occurring once. The source was PBMCs, mostly from graft donor cells, collected 360 days after TCRalphabeta/CD19-depleted stem cell transplant. The receptors originated from a male patient under 18 who had a stem cell transplant for acute myeloid leukemia, so the T cells may come from the graft donor.

The rearrangement links TRBV7-9 to TRBJ2-7, with a weak D call TRBD1 (7 bases). Germline CDR1 SEHNR, CDR2 FQNEAQ (reference sequence). V was clipped by 5 bases and J by 2 bases, with 19 bases between them. The CDR3 is 16 residues long. Written as DNA, the CDR3 is TGTGCCAGCAGCGACTATGGAACAGGGGAGGCCTACGAGCAGTACTTC. Translation gives CASSDYGTGEAYEQYF.

As to this clonotype: Its ends do not fully match the called genes, so a read error is possible. The chain uses TRBV28 and TRBJ1-1; D is possibly TRBD1 (6 bases). Per the germline V gene, CDR1 is MDHEN and CDR2 is SYDVKM. The CDR3 has 13 residues. The CDR3 protein is CASKSGQRVRALF. Here the CDR3 DNA reads TGTGCCAGCAAATCAGGACAGCGAGTTAGGGCTTTGTTT. Combining the CDR3 with reference TRBV28 and TRBJ1-1 gives the whole variable domain DVKVTQSSRYLVKRTGEKVFLECVQDMDHENMFWYRQDPGLGLRLIYFSYDVKMKEKGDIPEGYSVSREKKERFSLILESASTNQTSMYLCASKSGQRVRALFGQGTRLTVV.